These T cell receptor beta chains were read from a single sample in a study of shared clonotypes between healthy human individuals. Here immunoSEQ multiplex PCR was the method, and the copy in TCRdb shows in-frame clones only, minus some. Found here are 2 million to 2.5 million clones, 85% to 95% of them singletons; the top ten hold 0.13%. The material sequenced was naive CD4+ T cells sorted from blood. These receptors all come from a man between 18 and 29 years old in good health. CDR3s include the opening cysteine and the closing phenylalanine or tryptophan. D genes are given only for firm matches. Size tells how often a clone was seen (once, few, many) or the class of an expanded clone, and some rows leave it out.

clone size,D gene,J gene,V gene,CDR3 protein,CDR3 DNA
NA,NA,TRBJ1-5,TRBV19,CASSIDGAGNQPQHF,TGTGCCAGTAGTATAGATGGCGCCGGGAATCAGCCCCAGCATTTT
NA,NA,TRBJ2-5,TRBV10-3,CAMKGDVAETQYF,TGTGCCATGAAGGGCGACGTCGCGGAGACCCAGTACTTC
NA,NA,TRBJ1-2,TRBV25-1,CASSERTAPGGYTF,TGTGCCAGCAGTGAGCGGACAGCACCCGGTGGCTACACCTTC
NA,TRBD1,TRBJ1-6,TRBV9,CASSASGTASPLHF,TGTGCCAGCAGCGCATCCGGGACAGCGTCACCCCTCCACTTT
NA,NA,TRBJ2-7,TRBV6-6,CASMTTAGESYEQYF,TGTGCCAGCATGACTACGGCAGGAGAGTCCTACGAGCAGTACTTC
NA,TRBD2,TRBJ2-7,TRBV9,CASSVGAGVSYEQYF,TGTGCCAGCAGCGTAGGAGCGGGGGTTTCCTACGAGCAGTACTTC
NA,NA,TRBJ2-5,TRBV7-6,CASSLKGGRETQYF,TGTGCCAGCAGCTTAAAAGGGGGTCGGGAGACCCAGTACTTC
NA,TRBD1,TRBJ1-6,TRBV28,CASSPTGEGVTLHF,TGTGCCAGCAGTCCAACAGGGGAAGGTGTTACCCTCCACTTT
NA,NA,TRBJ2-2,TRBV7-9,CASSFAGIGGELFF,TGTGCCAGCAGCTTTGCGGGGATCGGCGGGGAGCTGTTTTTT
NA,TRBD1,TRBJ1-2,TRBV19,CASAASNLDRVYGYTF,TGTGCCAGCGCGGCGTCGAATTTGGACAGGGTCTATGGCTACACCTTC
NA,NA,TRBJ1-2,TRBV20-1,CSARTVYGYTF,TGCAGTGCTCGGACAGTCTATGGCTACACCTTC
NA,NA,TRBJ2-1,TRBV4-3,CASSQEGSVAYNEQFF,TGCGCCAGCAGCCAAGAGGGGAGCGTCGCCTACAATGAGCAGTTCTTC
NA,TRBD1,TRBJ1-2,TRBV13,CASSVGQGGYGYTF,TGTGCCAGCAGCGTGGGACAGGGAGGCTATGGCTACACCTTC
NA,NA,TRBJ1-5,TRBV5-1,CASSFSGKDQPQHF,TGCGCCAGCAGCTTCAGCGGGAAGGATCAGCCCCAGCATTTT
NA,NA,TRBJ2-2,TRBV30,CAWSVPLGGELFF,TGTGCCTGGAGTGTACCCTTGGGCGGGGAGCTGTTTTTT
once,NA,TRBJ2-7,TRBV27,CASRGGWGAYEQYF,TGTGCCAGCAGGGGGGGCTGGGGCGCCTACGAGCAGTACTTC
NA,NA,TRBJ1-1,TRBV30,CAWGDVSRGAFF,TGTGCCTGGGGGGACGTCTCTCGAGGGGCTTTCTTT
NA,NA,TRBJ2-6,TRBV9,CASSAHPQGANVLTF,TGTGCCAGCAGCGCACACCCACAGGGGGCCAACGTCCTGACTTTC
few,NA,TRBJ2-5,TRBV5-1,CASSLDERRTQYF,TGCGCCAGCAGCTTGGACGAAAGAAGGACCCAGTACTTC
NA,NA,TRBJ2-2,TRBV7-9,CASSLKGGELFF,TGTGCCAGCAGCTTAAAGGGAGGGGAGCTGTTTTTT
NA,TRBD1,TRBJ2-7,TRBV6-5,CASSYPGQGYEQYF,TGTGCCAGCAGTTACCCAGGACAGGGCTACGAGCAGTACTTC
NA,NA,TRBJ2-7,TRBV27,CASNKRLGSYEQYF,TGTGCCAGCAATAAGAGGTTGGGCTCCTACGAGCAGTACTTC
NA,NA,TRBJ2-2,TRBV27,CASSLSPTGELFF,TGTGCCAGCAGTTTAAGTCCAACCGGGGAGCTGTTTTTT
once,NA,TRBJ2-7,TRBV7-9,CASSGSFDEQYF,TGTGCCAGCAGCGGGAGTTTCGACGAGCAGTACTTC
NA,NA,TRBJ1-1,TRBV19,CASSIVTRGRNTEAFF,TGTGCCAGTAGTATAGTAACACGGGGGAGGAACACTGAAGCTTTCTTT
NA,TRBD1,TRBJ2-7,TRBV10-3,CAISELRGTGGKGEQYF,TGTGCCATCAGTGAGTTGAGGGGGACAGGGGGCAAAGGCGAGCAGTACTTC
once,NA,TRBJ2-2,TRBV1,CTSSPQGLPTGELFF,TGCACCAGCAGCCCCCAGGGATTGCCCACCGGGGAGCTGTTTTTT
NA,NA,TRBJ2-7,TRBV27,CASSLSDGAYEQYF,TGTGCCAGCAGCTTATCGGACGGAGCCTACGAGCAGTACTTC
NA,NA,TRBJ1-2,TRBV5-1,CASSPLSGGYTF,TGCGCCAGCAGCCCTCTGTCGGGAGGCTACACCTTC
once,TRBD2,TRBJ2-2,TRBV11-2,CASSPGASGRALAGELFF,TGTGCCAGCAGCCCGGGGGCCAGCGGGAGGGCCCTGGCCGGGGAGCTGTTTTTT
NA,NA,TRBJ1-1,TRBV27,CASRLGPMNTEAFF,TGTGCCAGCAGACTGGGCCCGATGAACACTGAAGCTTTCTTT
once,TRBD2,TRBJ2-3,TRBV18,CASSAGLAGTDTQYF,TGTGCCAGCTCCGCAGGACTAGCGGGCACAGATACGCAGTATTTT
NA,NA,TRBJ2-5,TRBV7-2,CASAATEETQYF,TGTGCCAGTGCCGCTACCGAGGAGACCCAGTACTTC
NA,NA,TRBJ2-7,TRBV6-5,CASSSRTSGIYEQYF,TGTGCCAGCAGTTCCAGGACATCGGGTATCTACGAGCAGTACTTC
NA,TRBD1,TRBJ2-5,TRBV18,CASSPLTGYLEETQYF,TGTGCCAGCTCACCGCTGACAGGGTATCTAGAGGAGACCCAGTACTTC
NA,NA,TRBJ2-7,TRBV11-2,CASSLETRTLYEQYF,TGTGCCAGCAGCTTAGAGACGAGGACCCTCTACGAGCAGTACTTC
NA,NA,TRBJ2-7,TRBV6-5,CASSYRRDPSYEQYF,TGTGCCAGCAGTTATCGCCGGGACCCATCCTACGAGCAGTACTTC
NA,NA,TRBJ2-7,TRBV27,CASSLSSRTTTYEQYF,TGTGCCAGCAGTTTATCCTCGAGGACTACTACCTACGAGCAGTACTTC
NA,NA,TRBJ1-6,TRBV6-5,CASSPDRINNSPLHF,TGTGCCAGCAGCCCAGACAGAATCAATAATTCACCCCTCCACTTT
NA,NA,TRBJ1-3,TRBV30,CAWTRDGSSGNTIYF,TGTGCCTGGACTAGGGACGGAAGCTCTGGAAACACCATATATTTT
NA,TRBD1,TRBJ2-1,TRBV9,CASSVAQGVHNEQFF,TGTGCCAGCAGCGTAGCGCAGGGGGTCCACAATGAGCAGTTCTTC
NA,TRBD2,TRBJ2-3,TRBV5-4,CASSLGLAGTSTDTQYF,TGTGCCAGCAGCTTGGGACTAGCGGGGACGAGCACAGATACGCAGTATTTT
NA,NA,TRBJ1-2,TRBV5-5,CASSLTPQPANYGYTF,TGTGCCAGCAGCTTGACACCCCAACCCGCTAACTATGGCTACACCTTC